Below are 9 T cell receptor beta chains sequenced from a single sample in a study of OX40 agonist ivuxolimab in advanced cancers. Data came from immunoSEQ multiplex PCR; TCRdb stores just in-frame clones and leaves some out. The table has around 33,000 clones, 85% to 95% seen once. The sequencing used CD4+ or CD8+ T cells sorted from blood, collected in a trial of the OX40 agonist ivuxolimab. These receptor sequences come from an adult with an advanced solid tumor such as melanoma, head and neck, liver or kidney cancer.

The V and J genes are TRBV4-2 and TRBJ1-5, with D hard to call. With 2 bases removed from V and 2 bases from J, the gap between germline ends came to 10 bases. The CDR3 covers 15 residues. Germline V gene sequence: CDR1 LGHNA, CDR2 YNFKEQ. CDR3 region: CASSQQAIGNQPQHF. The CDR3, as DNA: TGTGCCAGCAGCCAACAGGCTATTGGCAATCAGCCCCAGCATTTT.

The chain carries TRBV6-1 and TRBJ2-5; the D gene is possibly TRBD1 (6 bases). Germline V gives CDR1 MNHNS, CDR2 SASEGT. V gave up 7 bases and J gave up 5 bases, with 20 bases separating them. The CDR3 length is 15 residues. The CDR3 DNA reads TGTGCCAGCACTATCCGCGACAGGATTTCGGAGACCCAGTACTTC. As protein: CASTIRDRISETQYF.

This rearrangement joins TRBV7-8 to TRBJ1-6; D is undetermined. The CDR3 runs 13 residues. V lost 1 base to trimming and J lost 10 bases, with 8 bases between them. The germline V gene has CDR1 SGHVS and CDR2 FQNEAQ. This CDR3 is CASSLGDQSPLHF. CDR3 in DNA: TGTGCCAGCAGCTTAGGTGACCAATCACCCCTCCACTTT.

The chain's CDR3 is CATTGINPGNAFF. The CDR3 DNA is TGTGCCACTACGGGGATAAACCCAGGGAATGCGTTCTTC. J is TRBJ2-1 and V is TRBV28; TRBD1 or TRBD2 may be the D gene (5 bases each). The length of the CDR3 is 13 residues. V shed 10 bases and J shed 15 bases, with 25 bases lying between them. CDR1 and CDR2 (germline): MDHEN, SYDVKM.

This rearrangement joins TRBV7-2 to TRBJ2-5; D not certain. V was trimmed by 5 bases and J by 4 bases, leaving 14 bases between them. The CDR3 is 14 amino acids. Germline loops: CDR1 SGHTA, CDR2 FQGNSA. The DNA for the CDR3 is TGTGCCAGCAGCGTCTATGATGTCAGAGAGACCCAGTACTTC. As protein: CASSVYDVRETQYF.

The CDR3 reads CASSSLTGGGYGYTF. CDR3 in DNA: TGTGCCAGCAGCTCCCTCACAGGGGGAGGCTATGGCTACACCTTC. This chain joins TRBV11-2 and TRBJ1-2, with 8 positions matching TRBD1. The CDR3 consists of 15 residues. J gave up 4 bases and V 4 bases, and 8 bases lay outside the gene matches. Germline V gene data show CDR1 as SGHAT and CDR2 as FQNNGV.

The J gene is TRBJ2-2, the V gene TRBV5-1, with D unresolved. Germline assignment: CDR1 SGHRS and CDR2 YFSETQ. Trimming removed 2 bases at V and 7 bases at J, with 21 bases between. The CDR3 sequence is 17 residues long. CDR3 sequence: CASSLKTDTLGGGELFF. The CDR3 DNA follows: TGCGCCAGCAGCTTAAAAACAGACACCTTGGGTGGCGGGGAGCTGTTTTTT. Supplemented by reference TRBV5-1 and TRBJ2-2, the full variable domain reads KAGVTQTPRYLIKTRGQQVTLSCSPISGHRSVSWYQQTPGQGLQFLFEYFSETQRNKGNFPGRFSGRQFSNSRSEMNVSTLELGDSALYLCASSLKTDTLGGGELFFGEGSRLTVL.

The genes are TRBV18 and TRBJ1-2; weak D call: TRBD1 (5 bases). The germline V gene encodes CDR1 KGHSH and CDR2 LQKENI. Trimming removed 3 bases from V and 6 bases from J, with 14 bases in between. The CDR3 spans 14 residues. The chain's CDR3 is CASSPPREGHGYTF. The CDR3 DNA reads TGTGCCAGCTCACCGCCCAGGGAGGGGCATGGCTACACCTTC.

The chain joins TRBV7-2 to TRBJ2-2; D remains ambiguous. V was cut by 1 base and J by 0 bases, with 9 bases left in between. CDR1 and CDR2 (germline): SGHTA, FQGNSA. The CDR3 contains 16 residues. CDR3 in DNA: TGTGCCAGCAGCTTAGAGCCCGCCGCGAACACCGGGGAGCTGTTTTTT. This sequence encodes CASSLEPAANTGELFF.